The rows below give T cell receptor beta chains drawn from one sample of a study of blood T cell repertoires in COVID-19. TCRdb's copy holds only in-frame clones and misses some; the assay was immunoSEQ multiplex PCR. The repertoire holds over 150,000 clones, with roughly 79% as singletons. Sequenced input: peripheral blood. Every receptor here comes from a woman aged 70-85 years with acute or convalescent COVID-19. CDR3s include the opening cysteine and the closing phenylalanine or tryptophan. The D gene is left open where the match is weak. Rows give clone size only sometimes, using once, few, many, or a class for an expanded clone.

D: TRBD2
V: TRBV2
J: TRBJ2-1
size: -
DNA: TGTGCCAGCAGTGAAAGCGGGATAAGTAACAATGAGCAGTTCTTC
CDR3: CASSESGISNNEQFF

D: -
V: TRBV5-4
J: TRBJ1-1
size: -
DNA: TGTGCCAGCAGCTCCATGGGGACACCGAACACTGAAGCTTTCTTT
CDR3: CASSSMGTPNTEAFF

D: -
V: TRBV4-1
J: TRBJ1-1
size: -
DNA: TGCGCCAGCAGCCAAGTCTCGGGGGTTGGCACTGAAGCTTTCTTT
CDR3: CASSQVSGVGTEAFF

D: TRBD1
V: TRBV7-6
J: TRBJ1-2
size: few
DNA: TGTGCCAGCAGCTCAGAAGAGACAGGGGGCCTTGGCTACACCTTC
CDR3: CASSSEETGGLGYTF

D: -
V: TRBV5-1
J: TRBJ2-1
size: -
DNA: TGCGCCAGCAGCTTCCGGGACTCCCTCAATGAGCAGTTCTTC
CDR3: CASSFRDSLNEQFF

D: -
V: TRBV2
J: TRBJ2-4
size: -
DNA: TGTGCCAGCAGTGAAGGGGGAGGGGGACGGCCACCCTACATTCAGTACTTC
CDR3: CASSEGGGGRPPYIQYF

D: TRBD1
V: TRBV3-1/TRBV3-2
J: TRBJ2-7
size: -
DNA: TGTGCCAGCAGCTGGGGACAGGAAAACTCCTACGAGCAGTACTTC
CDR3: CASSWGQENSYEQYF

D: -
V: TRBV7-3
J: TRBJ2-2
size: -
DNA: TGTGCCAGCAGCTTAATGTCTTCGAACACCGGGGAGCTGTTTTTT
CDR3: CASSLMSSNTGELFF

D: -
V: TRBV30
J: TRBJ1-1
size: -
DNA: TGTGCCTGTACACAGGGAAACACTGAAGCTTTCTTT
CDR3: CACTQGNTEAFF

D: TRBD2
V: TRBV7-9
J: TRBJ2-1
size: -
DNA: TGTGCCAGCAGCCTAGCGGGAGGAAATGAGCAGTTCTTC
CDR3: CASSLAGGNEQFF

D: TRBD1
V: TRBV18
J: TRBJ1-1
size: -
DNA: TGTGCCAGCTCACCCTACGGGAGGGGGCTCGCTGAAGCTTTCTTT
CDR3: CASSPYGRGLAEAFF

D: TRBD1
V: TRBV6-5
J: TRBJ1-4
size: -
DNA: TGTGCCAGCAGCCGAGGACAGGGCCATGAAAAACTGTTTTTT
CDR3: CASSRGQGHEKLFF

D: -
V: TRBV2
J: TRBJ2-3
size: -
DNA: TGTGCCAGCAGTGCCATAACCACTAGCACAGATACGCAGTATTTT
CDR3: CASSAITTSTDTQYF

D: -
V: TRBV3-1/TRBV3-2
J: TRBJ1-5
size: -
DNA: TGTGCCAGCAGCCCACAGGGAGTTTTCAATCAGCCCCAGCATTTT
CDR3: CASSPQGVFNQPQHF

D: -
V: TRBV3-1/TRBV3-2
J: TRBJ2-1
size: -
DNA: TGTGCCAGCATCCCCGGACTCCTAAATGAGCAGTTCTTC
CDR3: CASIPGLLNEQFF

D: TRBD2
V: TRBV10-1
J: TRBJ2-3
size: once
DNA: TGCGCCAGCAGTGGGCCCGAGACTAGCGGGATGACAGATACGCAGTATTTT
CDR3: CASSGPETSGMTDTQYF

D: -
V: TRBV6-6
J: TRBJ2-1
size: -
DNA: TGTGCCAGCAGCCCAGGGGGGAGCTCCTACAATGAGCAGTTCTTC
CDR3: CASSPGGSSYNEQFF

D: -
V: TRBV20-1
J: TRBJ2-7
size: -
DNA: TGCAGTGCTAGTTATCTTTCCGAGCAGTACTTC
CDR3: CSASYLSEQYF

D: -
V: TRBV12-2
J: TRBJ2-1
size: few
DNA: TGTGCAAGTCGCTTAGCCTCGGGAGAGGGTAGCAACAATGAGCAGTTCTTC
CDR3: CASRLASGEGSNNEQFF

D: TRBD1
V: TRBV29-1
J: TRBJ2-5
size: -
DNA: TGCAGCGTAGCTCGGACAGGGGCCCCCCAAGAGACCCAGTACTTC
CDR3: CSVARTGAPQETQYF

D: TRBD1
V: TRBV11-3
J: TRBJ1-5
size: -
DNA: TGTGCCACCTCCGGGACAGGGGGCCGCGGTGGCAATCAGCCCCAGCATTTT
CDR3: CATSGTGGRGGNQPQHF

D: -
V: TRBV5-1
J: TRBJ1-3
size: -
DNA: TGCGCCAGCAGCTTGGCCTCCCCCGGGTCTAGAAACACCATATATTTT
CDR3: CASSLASPGSRNTIYF

D: -
V: TRBV3-1/TRBV3-2
J: TRBJ1-2
size: -
DNA: TGTGCCAGCAGCCAAGTGGAAGCGAGCTATGGCTACACCTTC
CDR3: CASSQVEASYGYTF

D: -
V: TRBV7-2
J: TRBJ2-5
size: few
DNA: TGTGCCAGCAGCGACCTAGGGACCCAGTACTTC
CDR3: CASSDLGTQYF

D: TRBD2
V: TRBV7-2
J: TRBJ2-2
size: -
DNA: TGTGCCAGCAGCTTAGTGGTTCGGGGGGCCGGGGAGCTGTTTTTT
CDR3: CASSLVVRGAGELFF

D: TRBD2
V: TRBV7-2
J: TRBJ2-5
size: -
DNA: TGTGCCAGCAGCTTATTTGTCGTTAGCGGGGGAGAGACCCAGTACTTC
CDR3: CASSLFVVSGGETQYF

D: TRBD1
V: TRBV7-2
J: TRBJ1-6
size: few
DNA: TGTGCCAGCAGCCAGACAGGGGCCAATTCACCCCTCCACTTT
CDR3: CASSQTGANSPLHF

D: -
V: TRBV2
J: TRBJ1-1
size: -
DNA: -
CDR3: CASILAQGGSTEAFF

D: TRBD1
V: TRBV5-6
J: TRBJ1-1
size: -
DNA: TGTGCCAGCAGCAGACAGGGGGCGTCGAAAACTGAAGCTTTCTTT
CDR3: CASSRQGASKTEAFF

D: -
V: TRBV7-2
J: TRBJ1-5
size: -
DNA: TGTGCCAGCAGCCAGTCGACAGTATATAGCAATCAGCCCCAGCATTTT
CDR3: CASSQSTVYSNQPQHF

D: TRBD2
V: TRBV5-6
J: TRBJ2-1
size: few
DNA: TGTGCCAGCAGCACCTCTCGGACTAGCGGGAGTGGCGATGAGCAGTTCTTC
CDR3: CASSTSRTSGSGDEQFF

D: -
V: TRBV11-3
J: TRBJ2-7
size: -
DNA: TGTGCCAGCAGCTTGGACAGAAATTCCTACGAGCAGTACTTC
CDR3: CASSLDRNSYEQYF

D: TRBD2
V: TRBV18
J: TRBJ2-7
size: -
DNA: TGTGCCAGCTCACCATCCCTGACTAGCGGAAATTCCTACGAGCAGTACTTC
CDR3: CASSPSLTSGNSYEQYF

D: -
V: TRBV18
J: TRBJ2-3
size: -
DNA: TGTGCCAGCTCACCACCAATCAATGTAGATACGCAGTATTTT
CDR3: CASSPPINVDTQYF

D: TRBD2
V: TRBV5-4
J: TRBJ2-1
size: once
DNA: TGTGCCAGCAGCTTATTAGCGGGAGGAGGCTACAATGAGCAGTTCTTC
CDR3: CASSLLAGGGYNEQFF

D: TRBD2
V: TRBV6-2/TRBV6-3
J: TRBJ2-1
size: few
DNA: TGTGCCAGCAGTTTTGAGCGGGAGAAGTCCTACAATGAGCAGTTCTTC
CDR3: CASSFEREKSYNEQFF

D: -
V: TRBV6-5
J: TRBJ1-5
size: -
DNA: TGTGCCAGCAGTTTACAGAATAGCAATCAGCCCCAGCATTTT
CDR3: CASSLQNSNQPQHF

D: TRBD1
V: TRBV25-1
J: TRBJ2-7
size: -
DNA: TGTGCCAGCAGTGTCGGGACAGGCTACGAGCAGTACTTC
CDR3: CASSVGTGYEQYF

D: -
V: TRBV5-1
J: TRBJ1-1
size: -
DNA: TGCGCCAGCAGCCCCGGGACATTGAACACTGAAGCTTTCTTT
CDR3: CASSPGTLNTEAFF

D: TRBD2
V: TRBV5-4
J: TRBJ2-5
size: -
DNA: TGTGCCAGCAGCTATATGACTAGCGGGAGCCCCGAAGAGACCCAGTACTTC
CDR3: CASSYMTSGSPEETQYF

D: TRBD1
V: TRBV6-5
J: TRBJ2-7
size: once
DNA: TGTGCCAGCAGTTACACCGCGGCAGGGGGATCCTACGAGCAGTACTTC
CDR3: CASSYTAAGGSYEQYF